This record concerns one TCR beta chain sequence. The data belong to a study of blood T cell repertoires in COVID-19. Study-wide background: Samples representing acute and convalescent COVID-19 were sourced from the United States, Italy and Spain. T cells, B-cell-depleted T cells, or PBMCs provided the cDNA or gDNA that served as material.

Per the germline V gene, CDR1 is MDHEN and CDR2 is SYDVKM. J gave up 5 bases and V 4 bases, and 5 bases lay outside the gene matches. The CDR3 runs to 15 residues. Method: immunoSEQ multiplex PCR; TCRdb's copy keeps in-frame clones and lacks some. The sample records 200,000 to 250,000 clones, just over 90% being singletons. This TCR derives from a man between 25 and 39 years old with acute or convalescent COVID-19. This chain connects TRBV28 to TRBJ2-3, with 11 bases matching TRBD1. The sample was peripheral blood. In DNA form, the CDR3 reads TGTGCCAGCAGTTCTGCCGGGACAGGGGGAGATACGCAGTATTTT. The encoded protein is CASSSAGTGGDTQYF.